This TCR beta chain was sequenced for a study of T cells in Graves' hyperthyroidism and ophthalmopathy. For ophthalmopathy patients, the Clinical Activity Score was at least 3 and the NOSPECS grade at least 4; duration was under 3 months. Clinical symptoms, serum thyroxine, TRAb, thyroid ultrasound and orbital computed tomography informed diagnoses. Germline V CDR1 and CDR2: KGHDR, SFDVKD. The CDR3 has 15 amino acids. Trimming removed 9 bases from V and 1 base from J, with 18 bases in between. Amplified TCR beta CDR3 regions derived from RNA transcripts. First-round RT-PCR of the TCR CDR3 relied on the HTBI primer set. TCRdb reanalysed the multiplex PCR reads using MiXCR and keeps one entry per CDR3 protein. The profile shows 400,000 or so distinct CDR3 sequences, roughly 15% of them singletons. This clonotype has a count of ten or more.

This chain connects TRBV24-1 to TRBJ2-7, with D perhaps TRBD2 (5 bases). Sequencing was performed on blood. The TCR sequence derives from a woman aged 25 to 39 with Graves' ophthalmopathy. The CDR3 sequence: CATPHGVPPSYEQYF. The DNA for the CDR3 is TGTGCCACCCCCCACGGGGTCCCACCGTCCTACGAGCAGTACTTC.